This TCR beta chain appears in the sequencing data of a study of blood T cells in healthy people across ages (dated by TCRdb to the mid-2010s). Turning to the overall study: In model experiments, template switching captured about one uniquely barcoded TCR beta cDNA molecule for every two T cells. The study measured age-related changes in TCR beta repertoire diversity using deep sequencing normalized with unique cDNA molecular identifiers. Four age groups were formed from the donors: young (average around 15 years), middle-aged (more than 35), aged (under 70) and long-lived (less than 85). Donors of different ages were randomly distributed across sequencing lanes to avoid experimental bias. Using the same blood draw, the study looked at two additional independent replicas of 1 million unique cDNA reads for two donors, one aged 18 to 29 and the other aged 80 or older. Overall results and qualifications from the work: A strong correlation was found between observed TCR beta diversity and the percentage of naive T cells measured by flow cytometry. Compared with the aged group, more naive CD4+ T cells, fewer expanded clones and increased TCR diversity were shown by the long-lived group, suggesting age selection. Conclusive comparison of naive and antigen-experienced compartments was prevented by the profiling of bulk unsorted PBMCs. As age increased, observed TCR beta diversity per million T cells dropped in a roughly linear way, and a significant reduction was already evident by age about 40. Total diversity estimates from one million sequenced T cells were considered lower bounds and underestimates. The CMV infection status of donors was not known, potentially confounding age-related changes in expanded clonotypes.

The method behind the library was 5' RACE. TCRdb lists the instrument as Illumina HiSeq 2500. A second PCR of roughly 7 to 12 cycles was run with a J-beta primer mix and a sample-barcoded 5' primer. Each TCR beta cDNA molecule received a unique molecular identifier from a template-switch 5' adaptor carrying 12 random nucleotides. At least 2.5 million CDR3-containing paired-end reads were obtained from each sample. First-strand cDNA was synthesized from all RNA with the Mint cDNA synthesis kit, primed by a TRBC-specific oligonucleotide. After uracil-DNA glycosylase treatment, a first 18-cycle PCR used universal primers M1SS and BC2_uni_R on all cDNA. The paper's processing steps were these. For normalization, 1 million high-quality reads were randomly selected from each sample, with every read carrying a distinct molecular identifier. Instead of being binned into consensus sequences, reads with shared molecular identifiers were discarded. MiTCR, run with a Q25 quality threshold and the strictest error-elimination algorithm, handled CDR3 identification, clonotype clustering and error correction. A nonparametric unseen species model with Euler transformation was used to estimate lower-bound total TCR beta diversity. The public reads were quality trimmed at Q25 with fastp and then assembled into clones with MiXCR by TCRdb, keeping productive beta chains. Under each unique CDR3 protein, matching rows form one entry showing the most common genes and DNA. Here the V and J calls rest on TCRdb's processing, not on the authors' analysis. The sample contains approximately 700,000 distinct CDR3 sequences, approximately 29% of them found a single time. 15% to 19% of the sample is held by the ten biggest clonotypes.

This clonotype came up many times. Its antigen is still unknown. The record has no base qualities; no much larger clone is one base away. Systemically healthy Caucasian individuals from Russia, approximately 39 in total and aged roughly 6 to 100 years, were included as donors. About 9.1 milliliters of peripheral blood were collected from each donor into EDTA-treated Vacutainer tubes. Ficoll-Paque density-gradient centrifugation was used to isolate PBMCs, with at least 6.5 million per sample. Total RNA, at least 6 micrograms per sample, was extracted from PBMCs with Trizol reagent. The percentages of naive CD45RAhigh/CD27high T cells were determined by flow cytometry on a PBMC aliquot from every donor. This receptor was identified in a woman of 80 years or more in good health. Donor details come from another sample of the same person, matched by shared clones. The material sequenced was blood.

Here the CDR3 is given as CASSRDSSNQPQHF. Here is the DNA: TGTGCCAGCAGCCGTGACAGTAGCAATCAGCCCCAGCATTTT. The rearranged chain carries TRBV7-2 and TRBJ1-5, and possibly TRBD1, on 5 matching bases. According to the germline V gene, CDR1 reads SGHTA and CDR2 reads FQGNSA. Between the V and J ends, shortened by 5 bases and 0 bases respectively, the junction contains 8 bases. The CDR3 spans 14 residues, from the cysteine through the phenylalanine. The CDR3 DNA has 42 bases and is translated from base 1.